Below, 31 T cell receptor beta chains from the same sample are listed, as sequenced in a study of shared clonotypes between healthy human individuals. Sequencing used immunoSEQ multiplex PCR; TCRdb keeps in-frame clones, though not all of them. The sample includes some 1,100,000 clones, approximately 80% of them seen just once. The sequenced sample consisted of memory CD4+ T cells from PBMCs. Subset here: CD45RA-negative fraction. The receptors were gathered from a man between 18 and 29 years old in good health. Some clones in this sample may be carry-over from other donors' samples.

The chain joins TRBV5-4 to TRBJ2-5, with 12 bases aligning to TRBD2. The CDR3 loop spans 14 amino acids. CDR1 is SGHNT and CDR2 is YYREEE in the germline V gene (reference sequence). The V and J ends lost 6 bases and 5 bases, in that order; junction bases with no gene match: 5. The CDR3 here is CASKASGRVETQYF. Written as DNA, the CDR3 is TGTGCCAGCAAGGCTAGCGGGAGGGTTGAGACCCAGTACTTC.

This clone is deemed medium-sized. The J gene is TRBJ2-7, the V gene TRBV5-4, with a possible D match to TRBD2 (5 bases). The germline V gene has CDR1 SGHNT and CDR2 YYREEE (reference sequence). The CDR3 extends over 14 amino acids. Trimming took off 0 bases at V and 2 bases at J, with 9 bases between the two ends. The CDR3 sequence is CASSLANGAYEQYF. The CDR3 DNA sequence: TGTGCCAGCAGCTTGGCCAACGGGGCCTACGAGCAGTACTTC.

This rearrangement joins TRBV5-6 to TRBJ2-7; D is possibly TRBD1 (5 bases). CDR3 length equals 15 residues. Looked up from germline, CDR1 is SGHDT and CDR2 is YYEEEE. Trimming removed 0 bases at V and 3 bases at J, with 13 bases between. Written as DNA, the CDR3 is TGTGCCAGCAGCTTGGTTTGGCAGGGAAACTACGAGCAGTACTTC. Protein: CASSLVWQGNYEQYF.

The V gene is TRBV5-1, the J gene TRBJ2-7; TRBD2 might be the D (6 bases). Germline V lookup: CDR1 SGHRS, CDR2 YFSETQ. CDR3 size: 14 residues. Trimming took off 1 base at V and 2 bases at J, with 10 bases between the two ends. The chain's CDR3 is CASSLSGLPYEQYF. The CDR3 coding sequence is TGCGCCAGCAGCTTGAGCGGGTTGCCCTACGAGCAGTACTTC.

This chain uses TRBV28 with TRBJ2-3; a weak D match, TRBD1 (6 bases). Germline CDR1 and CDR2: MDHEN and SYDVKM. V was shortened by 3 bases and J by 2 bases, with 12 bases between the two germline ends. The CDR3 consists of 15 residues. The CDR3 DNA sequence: TGTGCCAGCAGTTTGGTAGACAGGCACACAGATACGCAGTATTTT. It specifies CASSLVDRHTDTQYF.

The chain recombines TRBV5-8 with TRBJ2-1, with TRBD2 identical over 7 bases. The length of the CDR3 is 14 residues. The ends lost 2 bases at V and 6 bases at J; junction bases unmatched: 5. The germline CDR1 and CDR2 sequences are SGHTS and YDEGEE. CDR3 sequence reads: CASSLTSSGNEQFF. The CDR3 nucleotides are TGTGCCAGCAGCTTAACCTCTAGCGGCAATGAGCAGTTCTTC.

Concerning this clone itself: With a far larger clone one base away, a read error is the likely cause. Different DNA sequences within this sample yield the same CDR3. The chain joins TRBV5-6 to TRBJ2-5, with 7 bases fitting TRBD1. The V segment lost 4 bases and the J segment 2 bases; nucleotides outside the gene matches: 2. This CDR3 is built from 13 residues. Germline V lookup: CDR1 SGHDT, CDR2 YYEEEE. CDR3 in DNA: TGTGCCAGCAGCCCGGGACAGCAAGAGACCCAGTACTTC. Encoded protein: CASSPGQQETQYF.

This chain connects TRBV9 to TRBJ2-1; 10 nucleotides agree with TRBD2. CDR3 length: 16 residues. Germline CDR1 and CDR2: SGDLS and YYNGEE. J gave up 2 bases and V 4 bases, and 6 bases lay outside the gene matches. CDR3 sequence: CASSQLGLATYNEQFF. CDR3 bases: TGTGCCAGCAGCCAATTGGGACTAGCGACCTACAATGAGCAGTTCTTC.

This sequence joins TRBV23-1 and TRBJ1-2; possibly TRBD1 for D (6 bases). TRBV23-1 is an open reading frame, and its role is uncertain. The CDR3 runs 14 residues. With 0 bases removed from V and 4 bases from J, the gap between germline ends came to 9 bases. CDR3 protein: CASSQSPRGYGYTF. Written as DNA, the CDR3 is TGCGCCAGCAGTCAATCGCCCAGGGGCTATGGCTACACCTTC.

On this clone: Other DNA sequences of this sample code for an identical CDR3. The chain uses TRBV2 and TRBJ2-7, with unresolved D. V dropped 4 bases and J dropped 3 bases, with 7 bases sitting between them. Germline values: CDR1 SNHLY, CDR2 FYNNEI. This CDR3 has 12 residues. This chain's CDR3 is CASSVDFYEQYF. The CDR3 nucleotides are TGTGCCAGCAGTGTCGACTTCTACGAGCAGTACTTC. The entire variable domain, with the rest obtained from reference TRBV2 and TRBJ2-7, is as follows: EPEVTQTPSHQVTQMGQEVILRCVPISNHLYFYWYRQILGQKVEFLVSFYNNEISEKSEIFDDQFSVERPDGSNFTLKIRSTKLEDSAMYFCASSVDFYEQYFGPGTRLTVT.

Here the CDR3 reads CASSYSNGIAGELFF. The CDR3 DNA reads TGTGCCAGCAGTTACTCGAATGGAATCGCCGGGGAGCTGTTTTTT. This rearrangement joins TRBV6-5 to TRBJ2-2; D is ambiguous. This CDR3 is 15 amino acids long. V was clipped by 0 bases and J by 6 bases, with 11 bases between them. Per the germline V gene, CDR1 is MNHEY and CDR2 is SVGAGI.

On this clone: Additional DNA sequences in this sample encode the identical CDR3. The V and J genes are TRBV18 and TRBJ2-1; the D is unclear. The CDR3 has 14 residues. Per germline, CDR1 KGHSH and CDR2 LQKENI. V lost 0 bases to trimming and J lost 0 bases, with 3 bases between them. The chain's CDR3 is CASSPPSSYNEQFF. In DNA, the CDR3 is TGTGCCAGCTCACCACCGAGCTCCTACAATGAGCAGTTCTTC.

CDR3 in amino acids: CASTSGSWDTQYF. CDR3 in DNA: TGTGCCAGCACTAGCGGGAGCTGGGATACGCAGTATTTT. V gene TRBV2 combines with J gene TRBJ2-3, with 10 bases matching TRBD2. CDR1 and CDR2 (germline): SNHLY, FYNNEI. V lost 7 bases to trimming and J lost 6 bases; unmatched junction nucleotides: 4. The CDR3 is 13 residues long.

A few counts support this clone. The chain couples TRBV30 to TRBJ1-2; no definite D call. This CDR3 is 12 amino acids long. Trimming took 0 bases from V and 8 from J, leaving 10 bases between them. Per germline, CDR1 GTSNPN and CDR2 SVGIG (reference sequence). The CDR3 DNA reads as TGTGCCTGGAGTGTCTCCAAATCGGGCTACACCTTC. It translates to CAWSVSKSGYTF.

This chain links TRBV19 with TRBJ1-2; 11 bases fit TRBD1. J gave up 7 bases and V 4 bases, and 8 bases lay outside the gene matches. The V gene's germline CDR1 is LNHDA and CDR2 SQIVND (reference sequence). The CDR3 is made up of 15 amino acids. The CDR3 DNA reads TGTGCCAGTAGTACCACCGGGACAGGGGGTTCTGGCTACACCTTC. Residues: CASSTTGTGGSGYTF. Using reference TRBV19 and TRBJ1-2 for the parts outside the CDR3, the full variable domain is DGGITQSPKYLFRKEGQNVTLSCEQNLNHDAMYWYRQDPGQGLRLIYYSQIVNDFQKGDIAEGYSVSREKKESFPLTVTSAQKNPTAFYLCASSTTGTGGSGYTFGSGTRLTVV.

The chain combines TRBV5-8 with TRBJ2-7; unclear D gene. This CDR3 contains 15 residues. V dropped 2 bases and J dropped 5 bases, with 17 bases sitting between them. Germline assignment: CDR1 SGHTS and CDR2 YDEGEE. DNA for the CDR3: TGTGCCAGCAGCTTAGTGTCCGAGCACATGAACGAGCAGTACTTC. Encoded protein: CASSLVSEHMNEQYF.

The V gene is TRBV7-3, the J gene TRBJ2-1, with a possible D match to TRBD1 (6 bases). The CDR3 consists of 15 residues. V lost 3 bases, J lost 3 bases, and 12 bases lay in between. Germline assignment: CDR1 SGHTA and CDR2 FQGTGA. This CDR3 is CASSLRTDIYNEQFF. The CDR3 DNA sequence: TGTGCCAGCAGCTTGAGGACAGACATCTACAATGAGCAGTTCTTC.

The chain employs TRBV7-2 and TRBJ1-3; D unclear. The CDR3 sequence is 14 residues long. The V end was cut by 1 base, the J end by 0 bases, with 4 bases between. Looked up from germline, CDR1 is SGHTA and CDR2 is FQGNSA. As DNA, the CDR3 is TGTGCCAGCAGCTTAGTACGCTCTGGAAACACCATATATTTT. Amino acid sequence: CASSLVRSGNTIYF.

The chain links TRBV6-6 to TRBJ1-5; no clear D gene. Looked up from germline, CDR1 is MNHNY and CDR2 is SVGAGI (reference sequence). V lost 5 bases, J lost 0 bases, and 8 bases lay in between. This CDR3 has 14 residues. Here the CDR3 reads CASSGWDSNQPQHF. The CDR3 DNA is TGTGCCAGCAGTGGGTGGGATAGCAATCAGCCCCAGCATTTT.

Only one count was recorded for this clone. The CDR3 loop reads CASSDSRGRNTEAFF. In DNA form, the CDR3 reads TGTGCCAGCAGTGATAGTCGCGGAAGGAACACTGAAGCTTTCTTT. The gene calls are TRBV6-1 and TRBJ1-1; D remains unclear. This CDR3 is built from 15 residues. The germline gives CDR1 MNHNS, CDR2 SASEGT. V was trimmed by 3 bases and J by 1 base, leaving 12 bases between them.

CDR3 nucleotide sequence: TGTGCCAGCACAGGTTCCCCTAATGAAAAACTGTTTTTT. This encodes CASTGSPNEKLFF. The rearrangement links TRBV2 to TRBJ1-4; no reliable D call. Trimming took 7 bases from V and 3 from J, leaving 9 bases between them. Per germline, CDR1 SNHLY and CDR2 FYNNEI. The CDR3 has 13 residues.

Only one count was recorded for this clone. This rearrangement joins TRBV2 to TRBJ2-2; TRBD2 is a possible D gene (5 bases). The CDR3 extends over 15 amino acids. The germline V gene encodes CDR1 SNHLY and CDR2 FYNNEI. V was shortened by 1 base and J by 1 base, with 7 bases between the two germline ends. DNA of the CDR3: TGTGCCAGCAGTGAAGTGGCGGGGAACACCGGGGAGCTGTTTTTT. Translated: CASSEVAGNTGELFF. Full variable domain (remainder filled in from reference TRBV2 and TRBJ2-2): EPEVTQTPSHQVTQMGQEVILRCVPISNHLYFYWYRQILGQKVEFLVSFYNNEISEKSEIFDDQFSVERPDGSNFTLKIRSTKLEDSAMYFCASSEVAGNTGELFFGEGSRLTVL.

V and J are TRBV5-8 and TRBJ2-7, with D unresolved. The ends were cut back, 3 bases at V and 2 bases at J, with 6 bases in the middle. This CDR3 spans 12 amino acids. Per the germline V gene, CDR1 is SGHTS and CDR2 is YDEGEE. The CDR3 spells CASSYQAYEQYF. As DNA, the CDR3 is TGTGCCAGCAGCTATCAAGCCTACGAGCAGTACTTC.

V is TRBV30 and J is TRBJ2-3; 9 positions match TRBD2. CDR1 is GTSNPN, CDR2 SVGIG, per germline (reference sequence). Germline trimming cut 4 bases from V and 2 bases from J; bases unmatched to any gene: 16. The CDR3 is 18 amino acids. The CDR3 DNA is TGTGCCTGGACTCTTTTCGGGACTAGCCGATTACTCACAGATACGCAGTATTTT. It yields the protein CAWTLFGTSRLLTDTQYF.

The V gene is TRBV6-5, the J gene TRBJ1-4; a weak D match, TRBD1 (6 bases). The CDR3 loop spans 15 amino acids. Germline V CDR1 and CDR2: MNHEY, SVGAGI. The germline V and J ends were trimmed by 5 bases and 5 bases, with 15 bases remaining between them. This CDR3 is CASSPPGGRNEKLFF. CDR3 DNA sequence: TGTGCCAGCAGTCCTCCGGGGGGCCGAAATGAAAAACTGTTTTTT.

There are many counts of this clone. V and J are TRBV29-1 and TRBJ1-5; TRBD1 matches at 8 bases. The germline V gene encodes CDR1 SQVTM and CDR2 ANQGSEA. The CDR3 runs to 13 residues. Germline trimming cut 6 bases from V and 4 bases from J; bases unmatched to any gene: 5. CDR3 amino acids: CSVGQGNNQPQHF. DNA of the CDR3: TGCAGCGTCGGACAGGGTAATAATCAGCCCCAGCATTTT.

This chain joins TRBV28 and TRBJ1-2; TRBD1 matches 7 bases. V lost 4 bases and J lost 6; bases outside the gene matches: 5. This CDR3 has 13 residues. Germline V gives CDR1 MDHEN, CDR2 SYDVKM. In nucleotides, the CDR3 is TGTGCCAGCAGTTCCGACAGGGCGGATGGCTACACCTTC. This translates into CASSSDRADGYTF.

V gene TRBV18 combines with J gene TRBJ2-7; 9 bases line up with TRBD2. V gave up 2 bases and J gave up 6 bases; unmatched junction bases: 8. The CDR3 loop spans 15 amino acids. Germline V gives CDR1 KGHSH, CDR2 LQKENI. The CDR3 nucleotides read TGTGCCAGCTCACCATCTCGCGGGAGGGCTGCCGAGCAGTACTTC. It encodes CASSPSRGRAAEQYF.

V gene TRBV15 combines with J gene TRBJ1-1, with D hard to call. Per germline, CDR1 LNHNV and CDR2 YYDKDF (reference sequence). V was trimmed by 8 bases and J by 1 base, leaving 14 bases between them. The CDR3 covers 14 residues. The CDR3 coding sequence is TGTGCCACCGCCAATCCCCCCAAGAACACTGAAGCTTTCTTT. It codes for CATANPPKNTEAFF.

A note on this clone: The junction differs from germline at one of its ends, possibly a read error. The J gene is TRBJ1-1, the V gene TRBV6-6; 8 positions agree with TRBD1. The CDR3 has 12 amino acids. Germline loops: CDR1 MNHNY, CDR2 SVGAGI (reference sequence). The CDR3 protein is CASSAGGFEVFF. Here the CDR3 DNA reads TGTGCCAGCAGTGCAGGGGGCTTTGAAGTTTTCTTT.

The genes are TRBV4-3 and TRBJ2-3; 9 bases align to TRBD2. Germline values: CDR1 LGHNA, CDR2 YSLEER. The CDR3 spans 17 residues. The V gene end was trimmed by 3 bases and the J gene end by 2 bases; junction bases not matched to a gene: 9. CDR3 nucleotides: TGCGCCAGCAGCCATGATCTAGCGGGGCGGCTCACAGATACGCAGTATTTT. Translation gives CASSHDLAGRLTDTQYF.